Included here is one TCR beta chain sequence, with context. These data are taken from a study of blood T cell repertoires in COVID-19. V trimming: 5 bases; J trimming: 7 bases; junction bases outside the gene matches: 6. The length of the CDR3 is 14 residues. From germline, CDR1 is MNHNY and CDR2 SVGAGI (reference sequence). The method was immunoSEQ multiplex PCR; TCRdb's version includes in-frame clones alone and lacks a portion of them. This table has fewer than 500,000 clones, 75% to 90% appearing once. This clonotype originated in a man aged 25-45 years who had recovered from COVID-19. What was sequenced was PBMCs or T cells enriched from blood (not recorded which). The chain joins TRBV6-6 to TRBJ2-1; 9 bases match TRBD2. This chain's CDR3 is CASSPGTSYNEQFF. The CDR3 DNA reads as TGTGCCAGCAGTCCCGGGACTAGCTATAATGAGCAGTTCTTC.